These 3 T cell receptor beta chains originate from one sample sequenced in a study of beta chain features in type 1 diabetes. Since all of the isolated RNA was reverse transcribed, expressed TCRB transcripts were what got sequenced. Using immunoSEQ multiplex PCR, the repertoire was profiled, and TCRdb retains in-frame clones only, with some absent. In the table there are over 700,000 clones, about a sixth of which are singletons. Sequenced material: naive CD4+ T cells from blood. The source is a young woman in good health.

As to this clone: The sample carries other DNA sequences with the same CDR3. The chain couples TRBV28 to TRBJ1-5; no clear D. Germline-derived CDR1 and CDR2 are MDHEN and SYDVKM. The germline V and J ends were trimmed by 2 bases and 5 bases, with 4 bases remaining between them. This CDR3 has 12 amino acids. In nucleotides, the CDR3 is TGTGCCAGCAGTTTAGGATATCAGCCCCAGCATTTT. It yields the protein CASSLGYQPQHF.

V usage is TRBV7-2 and J usage is TRBJ2-1, with 8 nucleotides matching TRBD1. J was trimmed by 4 bases and V by 3 bases; bases with no gene match: 2. Germline CDR1 SGHTA, CDR2 FQGNSA. This CDR3 comprises 14 residues. The CDR3 sequence is CASSFGTGYNEQFF. As DNA, the CDR3 is TGTGCCAGCAGCTTTGGGACAGGATACAATGAGCAGTTCTTC. The variable domain in full, completed from reference TRBV7-2 and TRBJ2-1, reads GAGVSQSPSNKVTEKGKDVELRCDPISGHTALYWYRQSLGQGLEFLIYFQGNSAPDKSGLPSDRFSAERTGGSVSTLTIQRTQQEDSAVYLCASSFGTGYNEQFFGPGTRLTVL.

This sequence joins TRBV5-1 and TRBJ2-3; perhaps TRBD2 as D (5 bases). V lost 9 bases to trimming and J lost 2 bases, with 13 bases between them. Germline V gene data show CDR1 as SGHRS and CDR2 as YFSETQ. The CDR3 extends over 13 amino acids. The CDR3 reads CATKRGNTDTQYF. As DNA, the CDR3 is TGCGCCACCAAAAGAGGGAACACAGATACGCAGTATTTT.